The 28 T cell receptor beta chains presented below share a single source sample, sequenced in a study of cytomegalovirus exposure and HLA in healthy donors. PCR amplification relied on 60 Vbeta primers (plus 13 Jbeta primers). The repertoire was sequenced with immunoSEQ multiplex PCR; TCRdb's copy has only in-frame clones and lacks some. The repertoire holds around 120,000 clones, with over 60% as singletons. The source material was PBMCs. All receptors derive from a female donor in good health and CMV-seropositive.

The CDR3 sequence: CASSQLAGRLRKQYF. The DNA for the CDR3 is TGTGCCAGCAGCCAACTAGCGGGAAGATTACGAAAGCAGTACTTC. The chain carries TRBV21-1 and TRBJ2-7; whether TRBD2, the table's D call, matches the DNA was not checked. TRBV21-1 is given as a pseudogene. This CDR3 is built from 15 residues.

The chain couples TRBV29-1 to TRBJ2-2; the D gene is possibly TRBD2 (6 bases). This CDR3 has 12 residues. In germline, CDR1 is SQVTM, CDR2 ANQGSEA. V was cut by 7 bases and J by 3 bases, with 9 bases left in between. CDR3 sequence reads: CSGGLHTGELFF. The DNA for the CDR3 is TGCAGCGGGGGACTCCACACCGGGGAGCTGTTTTTT.

V and J are TRBV6-5 and TRBJ2-1, with 10 bases matching TRBD2. The CDR3 has 15 residues. V lost 6 bases, J lost 3 bases, and 5 bases stayed unmatched. Per germline, CDR1 MNHEY and CDR2 SVGAGI. CDR3 bases: TGTGCCAGCAGCCTGAGCGGGGGGGACTACAATGAGCAGTTCTTC. It translates to CASSLSGGDYNEQFF.

The V gene is TRBV27, the J gene TRBJ2-1, with 14 positions matching TRBD2. This CDR3 comprises 17 residues. The germline gives CDR1 MNHEY, CDR2 SMNVEV (reference sequence). Losses at the gene ends were 8 bases for V and 9 bases for J; bases not matched to a gene: 15. CDR3 protein: CASAGTSGRLFPVEQFF. In DNA form, the CDR3 reads TGTGCCAGCGCCGGGACTAGCGGGAGATTGTTCCCCGTTGAGCAGTTCTTC.

This clone has just a few counts. The genes are TRBV7-2 and TRBJ2-7, with 13 positions matching TRBD2. This CDR3 is built from 17 residues. J gave up 6 bases and V 3 bases, and 11 bases lay outside the gene matches. The germline V gene encodes CDR1 SGHTA and CDR2 FQGNSA. CDR3 sequence: CASSLGGLAGPRIEQYF. In DNA, the CDR3 is TGTGCCAGCAGCTTGGGGGGACTAGCGGGGCCCCGGATCGAGCAGTACTTC.

The J gene is TRBJ2-1, the V gene TRBV20-1, with D possibly being TRBD2 (6 bases). The CDR3 has 11 amino acids. The germline V gene encodes CDR1 DFQATT and CDR2 SNEGSKA (reference sequence). With 6 bases removed from V and 7 bases from J, the gap between germline ends came to 10 bases. In nucleotides, the CDR3 is TGCAGTGCCCTTGGGGGGAATGAGCAGTTCTTC. This translates into CSALGGNEQFF.

This chain uses TRBV30 with TRBJ2-1; D call uncertain. The V gene's germline CDR1 is GTSNPN and CDR2 SVGIG (reference sequence). The CDR3 runs 14 residues. V was cut by 1 base and J by 2 bases, with 9 bases left in between. The CDR3 sequence: CAWSGKAAYNEQFF. CDR3 DNA sequence: TGTGCCTGGAGTGGTAAAGCCGCCTACAATGAGCAGTTCTTC.

The chain carries TRBV9 and TRBJ2-5; 8 bases agree with TRBD1. Germline-derived CDR1 and CDR2 are SGDLS and YYNGEE. The V and J ends lost 2 bases and 1 base, in that order; junction bases with no gene match: 10. This CDR3 has 17 residues. CDR3 loop: CASSVNRDRNPQETQYF. The CDR3 nucleotides read TGTGCCAGCAGCGTGAACAGGGACAGGAATCCCCAAGAGACCCAGTACTTC.

The DNA of the CDR3 is TGCGCCAGCCACCGGGAGGGAACCGGGGAGCTGTTTTTT. Translating it yields CASHREGTGELFF. The chain carries TRBV5-1 and TRBJ2-2; 8 positions agree with TRBD2. V shed 7 bases and J 5 bases; nucleotides not matched to a gene: 4. Germline V gene lookup returns CDR1 SGHRS and CDR2 YFSETQ. The CDR3 sequence is 13 residues long. Complete variable domain (other parts from reference TRBV5-1 and TRBJ2-2): KAGVTQTPRYLIKTRGQQVTLSCSPISGHRSVSWYQQTPGQGLQFLFEYFSETQRNKGNFPGRFSGRQFSNSRSEMNVSTLELGDSALYLCASHREGTGELFFGEGSRLTVL.

V is TRBV7-6 and J is TRBJ2-7; maybe TRBD2 (5 bases). V was cut by 5 bases and J by 6 bases, with 14 bases left in between. There are 13 residues in the CDR3. CDR1 SGHVS and CDR2 FNYEAQ come from the germline V gene. The CDR3 reads CASSRTLAGEQYF. The CDR3, as DNA: TGTGCCAGCAGCAGAACCTTGGCGGGCGAGCAGTACTTC.

The chain combines TRBV5-1 with TRBJ1-1, with 7 nucleotides matching TRBD1. This CDR3 is built from 13 residues. Germline values: CDR1 SGHRS, CDR2 YFSETQ. Trimming removed 3 bases from V and 4 bases from J; junction bases left unmatched: 3. The CDR3 nucleotides read TGCGCCAGCAGCTCCAGACAGGGCACTGAAGCTTTCTTT. Protein sequence: CASSSRQGTEAFF.

V gene TRBV11-2 combines with J gene TRBJ2-1; D uncertain. With 6 bases removed from V and 4 bases from J, the gap between germline ends came to 16 bases. Germline CDR1 is SGHAT and CDR2 is FQNNGV. This CDR3 spans 15 amino acids. The DNA of the CDR3 is TGTGCCAGCAGGGGCGTGGCGAGACGATACAATGAGCAGTTCTTC. Translation: CASRGVARRYNEQFF.

This chain connects TRBV14 to TRBJ1-2; D is uncertain. This CDR3 is 14 amino acids long. CDR1 and CDR2 (germline): SGHDN, FVKESK. V was trimmed by 4 bases and J by 4 bases, leaving 13 bases between them. The CDR3 here is CASSRLNTFYGYTF. The DNA of the CDR3 is TGTGCCAGCAGCCGACTAAACACTTTCTATGGCTACACCTTC.

This sequence joins TRBV5-1 and TRBJ2-7, with 8 bases aligning to TRBD2. This CDR3 is 14 amino acids long. The junction had 5 bases not matched to a gene; V was cut back by 4 bases and J by 2 bases. The germline CDR1 and CDR2 sequences are SGHRS and YFSETQ. DNA of the CDR3: TGCGCCAGCAGCCCTGGACTAGCTGCCTACGAGCAGTACTTC. It yields the protein CASSPGLAAYEQYF.

This clone was seen only once. The chain couples TRBV5-1 to TRBJ1-1, with 9 bases matching TRBD1. Germline CDR1 and CDR2: SGHRS and YFSETQ. V shed 7 bases, J shed 4 bases, and the junction held 11 bases outside the gene matches. CDR3 length equals 15 residues. CDR3 nucleotides: TGCGCCAGCTCGGAGGGACAGGGCGGGGTCACTGAAGCTTTCTTT. Encoded protein: CASSEGQGGVTEAFF.

V is TRBV6-5 and J is TRBJ1-1; TRBD1 aligns across 8 bases. The CDR3 has 16 amino acids. Germline V CDR1 and CDR2: MNHEY, SVGAGI. Trimming at V came to 4 bases and at J to 2 bases, leaving 9 bases not matched to a gene. CDR3 residues: CASSSLRGRSNTEAFF. CDR3 bases: TGTGCCAGCAGTTCCCTCAGGGGGCGGAGTAACACTGAAGCTTTCTTT.

V gene TRBV28 combines with J gene TRBJ2-2, with D possibly being TRBD2 (7 bases). Germline V gene lookup returns CDR1 MDHEN and CDR2 SYDVKM. The CDR3 loop spans 16 amino acids. The germline V and J ends were trimmed by 2 bases and 2 bases, with 12 bases remaining between them. The CDR3 DNA follows: TGTGCCAGCAGTTTAGCAGGGGAGGGAAACACCGGGGAGCTGTTTTTT. It specifies CASSLAGEGNTGELFF.

The chain is built from TRBV28 and TRBJ2-7, with 8 bases identical to TRBD1. Losses at the gene ends were 5 bases for V and 2 bases for J; bases not matched to a gene: 5. CDR3 size: 14 residues. Germline V gene sequence: CDR1 MDHEN, CDR2 SYDVKM. CDR3 in amino acids: CASSRTGPAYEQYF. The CDR3 DNA reads TGTGCCAGCAGTCGGACAGGGCCAGCCTACGAGCAGTACTTC.

This clone was observed a handful of times. The V gene is TRBV7-6, the J gene TRBJ2-3; D is perhaps TRBD1 (6 bases). Trimming took 5 bases from V and 6 from J, leaving 15 bases between them. CDR1 is SGHVS and CDR2 is FNYEAQ in the germline V gene. The CDR3 is 14 residues long. The CDR3 sequence is CASSKRTEMDTQYF. CDR3 DNA: TGTGCCAGCAGCAAACGGACAGAGATGGATACGCAGTATTTT.

V usage is TRBV5-1 and J usage is TRBJ2-2; no firm D call. Looked up from germline, CDR1 is SGHRS and CDR2 is YFSETQ. V lost 0 bases to trimming and J lost 4 bases, with 10 bases between them. The CDR3 has 15 residues. For the CDR3, the DNA is TGCGCCAGCAGCTTGGAAATCGTTAGCACCGGGGAGCTGTTTTTT. This encodes CASSLEIVSTGELFF.

The chain uses TRBV6-5 and TRBJ1-5; D is ambiguous. The germline V and J ends were trimmed by 0 bases and 3 bases, with 9 bases remaining between them. Germline lookup yields CDR1 MNHEY and CDR2 SVGAGI. The CDR3 spans 15 residues. The CDR3 DNA sequence: TGTGCCAGCAGTTACTCTGGCAGATTCAATCAGCCCCAGCATTTT. As protein: CASSYSGRFNQPQHF.

V is TRBV28 and J is TRBJ2-7; 10 nucleotides match TRBD2. There are 16 residues in the CDR3. The trim removed 5 bases at V and 3 bases at J, leaving 10 bases unmatched. Germline-derived CDR1 and CDR2 are MDHEN and SYDVKM. The CDR3 region has the DNA TGTGCCAGCAGTCCCATCGAACTAGCGGGGAACTACGAGCAGTACTTC. Amino acid sequence: CASSPIELAGNYEQYF.

This clone appeared a few times. The rearrangement links TRBV19 to TRBJ2-2, with TRBD2 matching 12 bases. J gave up 1 base and V 9 bases, and 9 bases lay outside the gene matches. The length of the CDR3 is 17 residues. Germline V gene data show CDR1 as LNHDA and CDR2 as SQIVND (reference sequence). The CDR3 protein is CASWPGLAGRNTGELFF. CDR3 nucleotides: TGTGCCAGCTGGCCCGGACTAGCGGGACGGAACACCGGGGAGCTGTTTTTT.

The rearrangement links TRBV19 to TRBJ2-4, with 8 bases aligning to TRBD2. The germline V gene encodes CDR1 LNHDA and CDR2 SQIVND (reference sequence). J lost 10 bases, V lost 1 base, and 15 bases had no gene match. The CDR3 totals 17 residues. CDR3 sequence: CASSIAGGGSELGIQYF. Here the CDR3 DNA reads TGTGCCAGTAGTATAGCGGGGGGGGGCTCGGAATTAGGTATTCAGTACTTC.

J is TRBJ2-1 and V is TRBV15; 8 nucleotides line up with TRBD2. The CDR3 length is 15 residues. The V and J ends lost 3 bases and 10 bases, in that order; junction bases with no gene match: 11. CDR1 is LNHNV and CDR2 is YYDKDF in the germline V gene (reference sequence). Here the CDR3 reads CATSSTGRAGLEQFF. As DNA, the CDR3 is TGTGCCACCAGCAGTACCGGGAGGGCCGGGTTAGAGCAGTTCTTC.

Here the CDR3 DNA reads TGTGCCAGTAGGATCGGAGGCCAGCATGGCTACACCTTC. It yields the protein CASRIGGQHGYTF. V and J are TRBV19 and TRBJ1-2; D unresolved. The germline V gene encodes CDR1 LNHDA and CDR2 SQIVND (reference sequence). The CDR3 runs 13 residues. Trimming cost V 6 bases and J 6 bases, with 14 bases left between them.

The V call is TRBV28, the J call TRBJ2-3, with D perhaps TRBD2 (6 bases). Germline V gene lookup returns CDR1 MDHEN and CDR2 SYDVKM. The CDR3 spans 14 residues. V was shortened by 3 bases and J by 4 bases, with 11 bases between the two germline ends. The CDR3, as DNA: TGTGCCAGCAGTTTCCCCCTAGCGTCAGATACGCAGTATTTT. Its translation: CASSFPLASDTQYF.

A few counts support this clone. V is TRBV28 and J is TRBJ1-2; D remains unclear. The ends were cut back, 6 bases at V and 5 bases at J, with 19 bases in the middle. The germline V gene has CDR1 MDHEN and CDR2 SYDVKM. The CDR3 covers 15 residues. CDR3 DNA: TGTGCCAGCAGACCTCGAATCGGAGCGATTTATGGCTACACCTTC. It translates to CASRPRIGAIYGYTF.